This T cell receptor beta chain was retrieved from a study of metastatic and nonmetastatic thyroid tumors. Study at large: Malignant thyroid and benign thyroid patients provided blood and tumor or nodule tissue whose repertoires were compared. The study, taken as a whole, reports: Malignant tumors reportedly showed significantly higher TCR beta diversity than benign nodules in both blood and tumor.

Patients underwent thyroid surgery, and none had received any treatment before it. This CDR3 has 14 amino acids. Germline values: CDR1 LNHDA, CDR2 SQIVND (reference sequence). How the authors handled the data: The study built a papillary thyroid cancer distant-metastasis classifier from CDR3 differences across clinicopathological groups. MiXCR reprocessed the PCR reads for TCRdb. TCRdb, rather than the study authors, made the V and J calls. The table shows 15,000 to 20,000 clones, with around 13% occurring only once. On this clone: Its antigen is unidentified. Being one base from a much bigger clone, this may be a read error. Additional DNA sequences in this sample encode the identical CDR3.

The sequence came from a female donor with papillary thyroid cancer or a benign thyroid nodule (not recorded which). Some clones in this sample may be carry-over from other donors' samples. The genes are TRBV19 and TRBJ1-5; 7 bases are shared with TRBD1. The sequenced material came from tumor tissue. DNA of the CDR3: TGTGCCAGTAGGATAGAGGGGGCTATTCAGCCCCAGCATTTT. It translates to CASRIEGAIQPQHF.